This TCR beta chain was found in a study of T-cell reconstitution after alpha-beta-depleted transplantation in children. As it was prepared, the TCRbeta library received unique molecular identifiers. In TCRdb, the PCR reads were re-called with MiXCR into one record per CDR3 protein. The sample records under 750,000 distinct CDR3 sequences, 23% being singletons. The trim removed 3 bases at V and 7 bases at J, leaving 6 bases unmatched. This CDR3 is 14 amino acids long. The germline V gene encodes CDR1 LNHNV and CDR2 YYDKDF (reference sequence). This clonotype was seen a handful of times. The receptor comes from a boy in the first two years of life who had a stem cell transplant for acute myeloid leukemia, so the T cells may come from the graft donor. Here the sequenced sample was PBMCs, mostly from graft donor cells, taken 360 days after TCRalphabeta/CD19-depleted stem cell transplant. The genes are TRBV15 and TRBJ2-4, with 7 bases identical to TRBD2. The CDR3: CATSSPMGGNIQYF. CDR3 coding DNA: TGTGCCACCAGCAGTCCGATGGGGGGGAACATTCAGTACTTC. Looking up the rest from reference TRBV15 and TRBJ2-4 gives the full variable domain: DAMVIQNPRYQVTQFGKPVTLSCSQTLNHNVMYWYQQKSSQAPKLLFHYYDKDFNNEADTPDNFQSRRPNTSFCFLDIRSPGLGDTAMYLCATSSPMGGNIQYFGAGTRLSVL.